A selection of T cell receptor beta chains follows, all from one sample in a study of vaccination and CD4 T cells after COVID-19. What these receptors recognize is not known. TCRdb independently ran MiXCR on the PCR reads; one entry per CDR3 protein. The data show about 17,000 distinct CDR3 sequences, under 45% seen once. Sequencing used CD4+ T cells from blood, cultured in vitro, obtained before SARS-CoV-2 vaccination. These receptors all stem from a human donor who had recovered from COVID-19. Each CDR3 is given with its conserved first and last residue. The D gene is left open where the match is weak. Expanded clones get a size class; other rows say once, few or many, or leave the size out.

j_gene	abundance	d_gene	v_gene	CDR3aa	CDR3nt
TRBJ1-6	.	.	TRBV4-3	CASSRSTRADSPLHF	TGCGCCAGCAGCCGAAGTACCAGGGCAGATTCACCCCTCCACTTT
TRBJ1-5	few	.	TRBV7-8	CASSPLSGINQPQHF	TGTGCCAGCAGCCCGCTTTCCGGGATCAATCAGCCCCAGCATTTT
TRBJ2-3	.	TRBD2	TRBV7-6	CASSTGLSTDTQYF	TGTGCCAGCAGCACGGGACTAAGCACAGATACGCAGTATTTT
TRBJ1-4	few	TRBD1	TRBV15	CATSAPGQGGQKLFF	TGTGCCACCAGCGCCCCGGGACAGGGGGGGCAAAAACTGTTTTTT
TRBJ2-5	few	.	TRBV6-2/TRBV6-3	CASRGAWTQYF	TGTGCCAGCAGAGGTGCTTGGACCCAGTACTTC
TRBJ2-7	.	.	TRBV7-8	CASSLGTLLDEQYF	TGTGCCAGCAGCTTAGGGACATTACTCGACGAGCAGTACTTC
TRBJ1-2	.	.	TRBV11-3	CASSLDIGATGYTF	TGTGCCAGCAGCTTAGATATCGGGGCGACCGGCTACACCTTC
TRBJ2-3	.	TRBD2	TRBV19	CASSSSGGDTDTQYF	TGTGCCAGTAGTTCTAGCGGGGGGGACACAGATACGCAGTATTTT
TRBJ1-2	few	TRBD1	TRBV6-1	CASSQLDTTGESYGYTF	TGTGCCAGCAGCCAACTAGACACGACAGGGGAGAGCTATGGCTACACCTTC
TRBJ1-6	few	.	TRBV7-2	CASSFLGFSALHF	TGTGCCAGCAGCTTTCTAGGGTTTTCGGCCCTCCACTTT
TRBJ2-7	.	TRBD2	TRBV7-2	CASSTNGLAGGTPYEQYF	TGTGCCAGCAGCACAAACGGACTAGCGGGGGGGACGCCTTACGAGCAGTACTTC
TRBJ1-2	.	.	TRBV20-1	CSARTLIGHYGYTF	TGCAGTGCTAGAACACTGATTGGGCACTATGGCTACACCTTC
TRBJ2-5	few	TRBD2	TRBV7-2	CASSLAGGVGQETQYF	TGTGCCAGCAGCTTAGCGGGAGGGGTAGGCCAAGAGACCCAGTACTTC
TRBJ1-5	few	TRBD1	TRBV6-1	CASRQGTVNQPQHF	TGTGCCAGCAGGCAAGGGACAGTCAATCAGCCCCAGCATTTT
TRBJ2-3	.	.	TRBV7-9	CASSLGGGHTDTQYF	TGTGCCAGCAGCTTAGGGGGAGGCCACACAGATACGCAGTATTTT
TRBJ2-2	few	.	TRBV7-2	CASSSSFSGGTGELFF	TGTGCCAGCAGCTCCTCTTTTAGCGGAGGCACCGGGGAGCTGTTTTTT
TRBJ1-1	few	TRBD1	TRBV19	CASSSRQGNTEAFF	TGTGCCAGTAGTTCCCGACAGGGGAACACTGAAGCTTTCTTT
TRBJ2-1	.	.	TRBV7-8	CASSFSPNSYNEQFF	TGTGCCAGCAGCTTTTCTCCAAACTCCTACAATGAGCAGTTCTTC
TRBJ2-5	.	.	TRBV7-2	CASSLEVIGETQYF	TGTGCCAGCAGCTTAGAAGTAATAGGAGAGACCCAGTACTTC
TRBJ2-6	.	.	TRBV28	CASSFWRGTGANVLTF	TGTGCCAGCAGTTTTTGGCGGGGTACTGGGGCCAACGTCCTGACTTTC
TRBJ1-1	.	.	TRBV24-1	CATSRTGGTEAFF	TGTGCCACCAGTCGTACGGGGGGCACTGAAGCTTTCTTT
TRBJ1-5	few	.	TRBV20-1	CSAREARSNQPQHF	TGCAGTGCTAGAGAAGCCCGTAGCAATCAGCCCCAGCATTTT
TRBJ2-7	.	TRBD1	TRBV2	CASMSPGTGHYEQYF	TGTGCCAGCATGAGTCCGGGGACAGGGCACTACGAGCAGTACTTC
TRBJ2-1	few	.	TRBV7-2	CASSLAAGSYNEQFF	TGTGCCAGCAGCTTAGCTGCGGGCTCCTACAATGAGCAGTTCTTC
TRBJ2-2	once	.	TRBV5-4	CASSFPEESNTGELFF	TGTGCCAGCAGCTTCCCCGAGGAGTCGAACACCGGGGAGCTGTTTTTT
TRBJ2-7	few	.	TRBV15	CATSRGSGQIYEQYF	TGTGCCACCAGCAGGGGATCCGGGCAGATCTACGAGCAGTACTTC
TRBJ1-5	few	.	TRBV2	CASSVGSGANQPQHF	TGTGCCAGCAGTGTCGGTTCAGGGGCCAATCAGCCCCAGCATTTT
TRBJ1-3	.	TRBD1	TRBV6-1	CASSETRGPGNTIYF	TGTGCCAGCAGTGAAACCAGGGGGCCTGGAAACACCATATATTTT
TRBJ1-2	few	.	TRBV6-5	CASSYKGSDYGYTF	TGTGCCAGCAGTTATAAGGGGAGCGACTATGGCTACACCTTC
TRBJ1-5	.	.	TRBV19	CASLQGEFQPQHF	TGTGCCAGTTTACAGGGTGAATTCCAGCCCCAGCATTTT
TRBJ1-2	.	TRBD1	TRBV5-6	CASSGRDRAGGYTF	TGTGCCAGCAGCGGCCGGGACAGGGCGGGCGGCTACACCTTC
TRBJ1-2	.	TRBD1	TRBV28	CASSSRGYGYTF	TGTGCCAGCAGTAGCAGGGGGTATGGCTACACCTTC
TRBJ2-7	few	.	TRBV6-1	CASSEAGAPLYEQYF	TGTGCCAGCAGTGAAGCGGGGGCGCCCCTCTACGAGCAGTACTTC
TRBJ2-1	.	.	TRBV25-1	CASSERPTNEQFF	TGTGCCAGCAGTGAAAGGCCAACCAATGAGCAGTTCTTC
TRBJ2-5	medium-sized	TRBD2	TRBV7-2	CASSLVSPLGGRAQTQYF	TGTGCCAGCAGCTTAGTTTCCCCACTAGGAGGGAGGGCCCAGACCCAGTACTTC
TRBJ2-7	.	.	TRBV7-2	CASSFGDRSGYERYF	TGTGCCAGCAGCTTTGGGGATCGTTCGGGCTACGAGCGGTACTTC
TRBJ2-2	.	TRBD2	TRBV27	CASSSTGTSGSGELFF	TGTGCCAGCAGTTCTACCGGGACTAGTGGGTCCGGGGAGCTGTTTTTT
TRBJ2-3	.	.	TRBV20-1	CSARSHRGGSTDTQYF	TGCAGTGCTAGATCTCACAGGGGGGGAAGCACAGATACGCAGTATTTT
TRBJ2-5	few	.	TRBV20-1	CSARSEETQYF	TGCAGTGCTAGATCAGAAGAGACCCAGTACTTC
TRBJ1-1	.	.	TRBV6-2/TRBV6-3	CATVGRGVEAFF	TGTGCCACCGTAGGGCGGGGCGTAGAAGCTTTCTTT
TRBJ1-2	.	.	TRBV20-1	CSARDQMPGSLGGYTF	TGCAGTGCTAGAGATCAGATGCCAGGTTCTTTAGGGGGCTACACCTTC
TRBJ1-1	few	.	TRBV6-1	CASTNPAQNTEAFF	TGTGCCAGCACCAACCCTGCACAGAACACTGAAGCTTTCTTT